The present entry profiles one TCR beta chain with its context. Antigen specificity is unknown. The data were obtained in a study of cytomegalovirus exposure and HLA in healthy donors. Study summary: Unique TCRs numbering roughly 85 million, obtained from HLA-typed donors, made up an early data release. General study points: Per a later analysis, roughly 17,000 TCR beta sequences showed association with HLA alleles at 0.05 false discovery rate. The authors later found most CMV-associated TCR beta chains appeared HLA-restricted.

Primers included in the PCR were 60 Vbeta and 13 Jbeta primers. Original handling: Later analysis identified tens of millions of unique TCR beta chains, about 10 million shared. Here immunoSEQ multiplex PCR was the method, and the copy in TCRdb shows in-frame clones only, minus some. V, J and clone size are taken as reported in that table, and D and trimming were inferred from the DNA itself. This table has 150,000 or so clones, around three quarters appearing once. This TCR was sampled from a man in his forties or fifties in good health and CMV-seropositive. Material for sequencing was PBMCs.

CDR3 in DNA: TGTGCCAGCAGCTCCCTGCGGGAGGGCATTAGTGAGCAGTTCTTC. Translated: CASSSLREGISEQFF. V and J are TRBV5-4 and TRBJ2-1; 9 nucleotides match TRBD2. V lost 3 bases to trimming and J lost 9 bases; unmatched junction nucleotides: 10. Germline V lookup: CDR1 SGHNT, CDR2 YYREEE (reference sequence). The CDR3 has 15 amino acids.